Below, 6 T cell receptor beta chains from the same sample are listed, as sequenced in a study of T cells in Graves' hyperthyroidism and ophthalmopathy. RNA transcripts were the template for amplifying TCR beta CDR3 regions. First-round RT-PCR with HTBI primers amplified the TCR CDR3 region. MiXCR, run by TCRdb on the multiplex PCR reads, gives a single entry per CDR3 protein. The sample has some 600,000 distinct CDR3 sequences, approximately 14% seen once. The specimen was blood. These receptors were collected from a woman aged 25-40 years with Graves' hyperthyroidism that later progressed to Graves' ophthalmopathy.

The chain has TRBV24-1 and TRBJ2-5; a weak D match, TRBD2 (5 bases). This CDR3 comprises 19 residues. The germline V and J ends were trimmed by 2 bases and 5 bases, with 26 bases remaining between them. CDR1 is KGHDR, CDR2 SFDVKD, per germline. The CDR3 DNA reads TGTGCCACCAGTGATTCCAGGCGCTACGCGGGTCAATCGCAGGAGACCCAGTACTTC. Amino acid sequence: CATSDSRRYAGQSQETQYF.

J is TRBJ2-1 and V is TRBV20-1, with 10 bases matching TRBD2. The germline CDR1 and CDR2 sequences are DFQATT and SNEGSKA (reference sequence). This CDR3 region has 13 residues. Trimming at V came to 6 bases and at J to 9 bases, leaving 8 bases not matched to a gene. The CDR3 DNA reads as TGCAGTGCCGGGCTTAGCGGGAGGAGTGAGCAGTTCTTC. Residues: CSAGLSGRSEQFF.

This clonotype appeared many times. The chain joins TRBV19 to TRBJ1-5; TRBD1 aligns across 7 bases. Germline CDR1 reads LNHDA; CDR2 reads SQIVND (reference sequence). This CDR3 is built from 15 residues. V gave up 7 bases and J gave up 6 bases; unmatched junction bases: 12. The CDR3 region has the DNA TGTGCCAGTAACGAGGGGACAGTAAACGGTCAGCCCCAGCATTTT. This sequence encodes CASNEGTVNGQPQHF.

This clonotype has ten or more counts. The chain couples TRBV7-3 to TRBJ2-5; TRBD2 might be the D (6 bases). The CDR3 covers 13 residues. V was pared by 5 bases and J by 8 bases, with 15 bases between. Per the germline V gene, CDR1 is SGHTA and CDR2 is FQGTGA. CDR3 amino acids: CASSPQRENTQYF. CDR3 in DNA: TGTGCCAGCAGCCCCCAACGGGAGAACACCCAGTACTTC.

In this sample, this clonotype turned up many times. The chain is built from TRBV19 and TRBJ2-1; tentative D call: TRBD2 (6 bases). The germline V and J ends were trimmed by 4 bases and 3 bases, with 7 bases remaining between them. CDR1 is LNHDA, CDR2 SQIVND, per germline (reference sequence). The CDR3 has 13 amino acids. The CDR3 protein is CASSRDFYNEQFF. In DNA form, the CDR3 reads TGTGCCAGTAGTAGGGACTTCTACAATGAGCAGTTCTTC.

The sample holds many counts of this clonotype. V is TRBV3-1 and J is TRBJ2-3, with D perhaps given as TRBD1 or TRBD2 (5 bases each). CDR1 and CDR2 (germline): LGHDT, YNNKEL (reference sequence). The CDR3 runs to 15 residues. V dropped 0 bases and J dropped 6 bases, with 13 bases sitting between them. The CDR3 spells CASSQESTGTDTQYF. The CDR3 coding sequence is TGTGCCAGCAGCCAAGAGTCCACGGGGACCGATACGCAGTATTTT.